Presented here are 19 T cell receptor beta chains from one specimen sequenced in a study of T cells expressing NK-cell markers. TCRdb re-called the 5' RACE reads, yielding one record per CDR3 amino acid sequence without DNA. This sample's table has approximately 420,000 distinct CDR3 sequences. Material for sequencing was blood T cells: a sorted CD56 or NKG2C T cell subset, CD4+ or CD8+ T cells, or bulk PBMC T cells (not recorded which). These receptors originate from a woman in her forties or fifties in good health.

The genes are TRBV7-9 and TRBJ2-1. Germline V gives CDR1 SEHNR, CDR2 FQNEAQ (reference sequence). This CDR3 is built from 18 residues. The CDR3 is CASSPTLRAGVPYNEQFF. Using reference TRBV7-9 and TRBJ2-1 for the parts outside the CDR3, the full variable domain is DTGVSQNPRHKITKRGQNVTFRCDPISEHNRLYWYRQTLGQGPEFLTYFQNEAQLEKSRLLSDRFSAERPKGSFSTLEIQRTEQGDSAMYLCASSPTLRAGVPYNEQFFGPGTRLTVL.

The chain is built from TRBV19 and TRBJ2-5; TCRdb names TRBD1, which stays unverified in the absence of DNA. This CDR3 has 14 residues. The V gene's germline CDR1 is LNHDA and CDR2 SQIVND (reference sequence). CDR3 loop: CASSMSGSRETQYF.

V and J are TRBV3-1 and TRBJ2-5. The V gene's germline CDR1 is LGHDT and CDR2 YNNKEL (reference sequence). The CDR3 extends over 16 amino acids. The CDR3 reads CASSQDLAHGEETQYF.

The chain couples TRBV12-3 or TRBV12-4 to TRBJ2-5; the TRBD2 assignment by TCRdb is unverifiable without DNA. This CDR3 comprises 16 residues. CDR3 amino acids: CASSPSLAGAAETQYF.

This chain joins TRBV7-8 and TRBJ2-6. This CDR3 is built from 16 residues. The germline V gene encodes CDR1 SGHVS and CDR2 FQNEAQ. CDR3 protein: CASSLFRFPGANVLTF.

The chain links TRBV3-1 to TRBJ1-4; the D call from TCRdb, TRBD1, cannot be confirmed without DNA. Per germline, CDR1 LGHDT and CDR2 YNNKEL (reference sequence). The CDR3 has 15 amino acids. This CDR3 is CASSQDTGADEKLFF.

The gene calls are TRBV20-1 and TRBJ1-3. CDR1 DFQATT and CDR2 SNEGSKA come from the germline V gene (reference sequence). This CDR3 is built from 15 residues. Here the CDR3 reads CSARPRRGSGNTIYF.

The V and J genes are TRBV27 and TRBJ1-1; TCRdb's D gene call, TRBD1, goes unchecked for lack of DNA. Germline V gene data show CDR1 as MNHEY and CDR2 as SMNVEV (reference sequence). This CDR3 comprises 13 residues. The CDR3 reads CASSPISGPWAFF.

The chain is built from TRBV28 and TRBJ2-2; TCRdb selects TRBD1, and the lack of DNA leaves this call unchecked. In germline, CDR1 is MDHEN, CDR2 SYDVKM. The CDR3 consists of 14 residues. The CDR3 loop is CASRGQGYTGELFF.

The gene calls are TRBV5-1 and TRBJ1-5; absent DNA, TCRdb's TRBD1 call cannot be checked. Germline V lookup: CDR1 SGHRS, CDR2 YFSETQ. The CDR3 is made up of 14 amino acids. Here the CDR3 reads CASSLEVGTQPQHF. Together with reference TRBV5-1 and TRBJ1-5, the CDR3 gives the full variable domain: KAGVTQTPRYLIKTRGQQVTLSCSPISGHRSVSWYQQTPGQGLQFLFEYFSETQRNKGNFPGRFSGRQFSNSRSEMNVSTLELGDSALYLCASSLEVGTQPQHFGDGTRLSIL.

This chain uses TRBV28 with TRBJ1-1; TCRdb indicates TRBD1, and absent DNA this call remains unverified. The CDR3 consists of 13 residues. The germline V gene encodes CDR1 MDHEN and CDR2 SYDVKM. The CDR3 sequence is CATRRGGGTEAFF.

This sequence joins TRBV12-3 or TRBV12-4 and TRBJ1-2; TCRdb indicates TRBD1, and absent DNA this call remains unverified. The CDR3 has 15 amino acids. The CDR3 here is CASSLGQKSVVGYTF.

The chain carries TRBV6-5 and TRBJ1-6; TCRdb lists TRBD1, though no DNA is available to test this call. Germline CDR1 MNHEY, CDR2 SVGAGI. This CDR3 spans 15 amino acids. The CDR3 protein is CASTTSGVVNSPLHF.

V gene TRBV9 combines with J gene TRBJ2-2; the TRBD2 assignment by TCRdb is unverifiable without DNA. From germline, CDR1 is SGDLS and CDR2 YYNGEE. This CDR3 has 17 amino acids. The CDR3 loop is CASSVGSGRRDTGELFF.

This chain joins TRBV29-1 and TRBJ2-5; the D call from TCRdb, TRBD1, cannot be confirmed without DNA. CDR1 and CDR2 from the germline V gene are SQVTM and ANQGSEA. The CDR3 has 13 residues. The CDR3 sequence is CSVGTAPGETQYF.

The CDR3 region is CASSQGGRRPGSYEQYF. V and J are TRBV4-2 and TRBJ2-7; the TCRdb D gene call, TRBD1, has no DNA to confirm it. The CDR3 length is 17 residues. CDR1 LGHNA and CDR2 YNFKEQ come from the germline V gene.

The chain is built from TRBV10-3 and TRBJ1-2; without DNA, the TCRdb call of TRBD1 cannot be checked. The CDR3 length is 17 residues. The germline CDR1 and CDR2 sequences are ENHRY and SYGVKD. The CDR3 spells CAFGNRDRGRSNYGYTF.

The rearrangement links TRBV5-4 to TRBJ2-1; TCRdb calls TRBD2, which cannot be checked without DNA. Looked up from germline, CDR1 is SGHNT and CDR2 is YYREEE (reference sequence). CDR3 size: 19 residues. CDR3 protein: CASSLGTSGRGGAYNEQFF.

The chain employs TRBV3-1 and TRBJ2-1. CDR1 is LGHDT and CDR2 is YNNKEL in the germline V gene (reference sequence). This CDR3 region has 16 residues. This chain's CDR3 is CASSQDGISSYNEQFF.